This T cell receptor beta chain was documented in a study of glioma-infiltrating T cells after dendritic cell vaccination. Turning to the study itself: Dendritic cells derived from monocytes and pulsed with autologous tumor lysate formed the vaccine. At biweekly intervals, patients got three intradermal dendritic cell vaccine injections. Overall study findings and caveats: Longer survival after dendritic cell vaccination followed higher pretreatment TIL content.

TCRB CDR3 was amplified from 2 ug genomic DNA or less. Profiled with immunoSEQ multiplex PCR; TCRdb holds only in-frame clones, not every one. Counted here are around 87,000 clones, roughly 87% occurring once; the ten biggest clones make up 6% to 7.5%. Noted time point: after dendritic cell vaccination, including at tumor progression/relapse. With respect to this clone: Antigen unknown.

The CDR3 runs to 12 residues. CDR1 MNHNY and CDR2 SVGAGI come from the germline V gene (reference sequence). Trimming took 5 bases from V and 4 from J; bases not matched to a gene: 0. The source is a human donor with glioblastoma. This chain connects TRBV6-6 to TRBJ1-1; 8 bases are shared with TRBD1. The sample here was blood, taken after dendritic cell vaccination. DNA of the CDR3: TGTGCCAGCAGTGACAGGGGCACTGAAGCTTTCTTT. This sequence encodes CASSDRGTEAFF.